A single sample is the source of the 12 T cell receptor beta chains below, sequenced in a study of OX40 agonist ivuxolimab in advanced cancers. This table comes from immunoSEQ multiplex PCR, and its TCRdb copy is limited to in-frame clones, with some not included. The table includes about 80,000 clones, 80% to 90% detected once. The specimen comprised CD4+ or CD8+ T cells sorted from blood, sampled in a trial of the OX40 agonist ivuxolimab. The receptors stem from an adult with an advanced solid tumor such as melanoma, head and neck, liver or kidney cancer.

The V call is TRBV15, the J call TRBJ2-3, with 10 positions matching TRBD2. The CDR3 extends over 16 amino acids. Germline trimming cut 1 base from V and 3 bases from J; bases unmatched to any gene: 4. Germline lookup yields CDR1 LNHNV and CDR2 YYDKDF (reference sequence). The CDR3 nucleotides read TGTGCCACCAGCAGAGGGTCTAGCGGGAGTACAGATACGCAGTATTTT. It specifies CATSRGSSGSTDTQYF.

This clone is classed as medium-sized. The V call is TRBV9, the J call TRBJ1-1, with D possibly TRBD1 on 5 matching bases. Trimming shortened V by 2 bases and J by 4 bases, and 15 bases separated the two germline ends. This CDR3 comprises 15 residues. The germline CDR1 and CDR2 sequences are SGDLS and YYNGEE. The CDR3 loop reads CASSVEGQGATEAFF. DNA for the CDR3: TGTGCCAGCAGCGTCGAGGGTCAAGGGGCCACTGAAGCTTTCTTT.

The genes are TRBV7-9 and TRBJ1-4, with 7 bases that match TRBD1. This CDR3 has 14 residues. The V gene end was trimmed by 5 bases and the J gene end by 4 bases; junction bases not matched to a gene: 4. Germline CDR1 SEHNR, CDR2 FQNEAQ (reference sequence). Written as DNA, the CDR3 is TGTGCCAGCAGCCAGGGACAGAGTAATGAAAAACTGTTTTTT. Its translation: CASSQGQSNEKLFF.

The chain combines TRBV7-2 with TRBJ2-7; weak D call: TRBD1 (5 bases). The CDR3 loop spans 13 amino acids. Germline values: CDR1 SGHTA, CDR2 FQGNSA. Trimming removed 1 base at V and 4 bases at J, with 8 bases between. In DNA form, the CDR3 reads TGTGCCAGCAGCTTAGTAGGGGCATACGAGCAGTACTTC. It translates to CASSLVGAYEQYF.

This clone was seen at least ten times. The chain employs TRBV21-1 and TRBJ1-2. TRBV21-1 is a documented pseudogene. The CDR3 spans 9 residues. The CDR3 reads CASSLFHTF. In nucleotides, the CDR3 is TGTGCCAGCAGTCTCTTCCACACCTTC.

The gene calls are TRBV19 and TRBJ2-3, with no clear D. V lost 8 bases, J lost 3 bases, and 18 bases lay in between. The CDR3 consists of 15 residues. In germline, CDR1 is LNHDA, CDR2 SQIVND (reference sequence). The CDR3 DNA is TGTGCCAGTTCCTCCCAGAGAGACGGAACAGATACGCAGTATTTT. Its translation is CASSSQRDGTDTQYF.

The chain couples TRBV7-8 to TRBJ2-7, with 11 bases matching TRBD2. The CDR3 has 14 amino acids. Germline-derived CDR1 and CDR2 are SGHVS and FQNEAQ. V lost 3 bases to trimming and J lost 4 bases; unmatched junction nucleotides: 2. The CDR3 region has the DNA TGTGCCAGCAGCTTTCTAGCGGGGGGATACGAGCAGTACTTC. Protein sequence: CASSFLAGGYEQYF.

The rearrangement uses TRBV6-5 and TRBJ1-1; 7 bases match TRBD1. After removal of 6 bases from V and 2 bases from J, the junction contained 9 bases not matched to a gene. Germline CDR1 and CDR2: MNHEY and SVGAGI. The CDR3 consists of 15 residues. The CDR3 loop is CASRVKQGGNTEAFF. In DNA, the CDR3 is TGTGCCAGCAGGGTGAAGCAGGGGGGAAACACTGAAGCTTTCTTT.

The V call is TRBV11-2, the J call TRBJ2-7; 7 bases line up with TRBD1. The germline CDR1 and CDR2 sequences are SGHAT and FQNNGV. V shed 5 bases and J 1 base; nucleotides not matched to a gene: 8. The CDR3 is made up of 15 amino acids. Written as DNA, the CDR3 is TGTGCCAGCAGCCCCCAGGGGGTAGGGTCCTACGAGCAGTACTTC. Protein product: CASSPQGVGSYEQYF. Together with reference TRBV11-2 and TRBJ2-7, the CDR3 gives the full variable domain: EAGVAQSPRYKIIEKRQSVAFWCNPISGHATLYWYQQILGQGPKLLIQFQNNGVVDDSQLPKDRFSAERLKGVDSTLKIQPAKLEDSAVYLCASSPQGVGSYEQYFGPGTRLTVT.

The chain employs TRBV5-6 and TRBJ1-3, with D uncertain. V lost 4 bases, J lost 7 bases, and 15 bases lay in between. This CDR3 contains 14 residues. Germline loops: CDR1 SGHDT, CDR2 YYEEEE. CDR3 residues: CASSVRSPGNTIYF. In DNA, the CDR3 is TGTGCCAGCAGCGTTCGGTCACCCGGGAACACCATATATTTT.

This chain joins TRBV7-2 and TRBJ2-2, with a possible D match to TRBD1 (6 bases). The CDR3 spans 16 residues. Germline V gene sequence: CDR1 SGHTA, CDR2 FQGNSA. The V end lost 6 bases, the J end lost 6 bases, and 20 bases lay between the germline ends. CDR3 sequence (DNA): TGTGCCAGCAGACGAACCGGGACAACAAGTCCCGGGGAGCTGTTTTTT. Amino acids: CASRRTGTTSPGELFF.

The chain links TRBV6-6 to TRBJ2-3; D may be TRBD2 (6 bases). V was clipped by 6 bases and J by 6 bases, with 19 bases between them. Per germline, CDR1 MNHNY and CDR2 SVGAGI (reference sequence). This CDR3 region has 15 residues. The CDR3 region has the DNA TGTGCCAGCAGCCGCCGGGACTCCGAGGGGGATACGCAGTATTTT. This encodes CASSRRDSEGDTQYF.